This T cell receptor beta chain is from a study of blood T cell repertoires in COVID-19. Clones were sequenced by immunoSEQ multiplex PCR, and TCRdb holds only the in-frame ones, with some missing. The data show more than 45,000 clones, 75% to 90% seen once. This TCR derives from a woman aged 70-85 years with active COVID-19. Sequencing input: peripheral blood.

The CDR3 loop reads CASSQDIERSYNEQFF. The CDR3 region has the DNA TGTGCCAGCAGCCAAGATATAGAGAGGTCCTACAATGAGCAGTTCTTC. The chain couples TRBV3-1 (or the pseudogene TRBV3-2) to TRBJ2-1; D not resolved. The V and J ends lost 0 bases and 1 base respectively, with 10 bases between them. This CDR3 is built from 16 residues. Germline V gene data show CDR1 as LGHDT and CDR2 as YNNKEL (reference sequence).